These 2 T cell receptor beta chains were sequenced from one sample in a study of blood T cell repertoires in COVID-19. The assay was immunoSEQ multiplex PCR, and TCRdb's table has in-frame clones only and misses some. Altogether some 330,000 clones are present, 85% to 90% being singletons, with the ten largest covering 4%. The sample consisted of peripheral blood. The source is a woman aged 50 to 60 with active or convalescent COVID-19.

V gene TRBV20-1 combines with J gene TRBJ1-2; 9 positions match TRBD1. CDR3 size: 14 residues. The V and J ends lost 3 bases and 4 bases, in that order; junction bases with no gene match: 6. Per the germline V gene, CDR1 is DFQATT and CDR2 is SNEGSKA (reference sequence). The CDR3 coding sequence is TGCAGTGCTAGTCCGGGACAGGGCCTCTATGGCTACACCTTC. Translation gives CSASPGQGLYGYTF.

This clone occurred a few times. The V gene is TRBV5-1, the J gene TRBJ1-2, with 12 bases fitting TRBD1. Germline V lookup: CDR1 SGHRS, CDR2 YFSETQ. The ends lost 0 bases at V and 8 bases at J; junction bases unmatched: 5. This CDR3 is 15 amino acids long. The CDR3 region has the DNA TGCGCCAGCAGCTTGGCCGGGACAGGGGGCGAGGGCTACACCTTC. It yields the protein CASSLAGTGGEGYTF.